This T cell receptor beta chain appears in the sequencing data of a study of T cell responses to AZD1222 COVID-19 vaccine. With respect to this clone: Its cognate antigen is unknown.

Clones were read by immunoSEQ multiplex PCR, and TCRdb kept only the in-frame ones, dropping some. The sample holds 120,000 or so clones, about 90% seen once. After removal of 2 bases from V and 7 bases from J, the junction contained 20 bases not matched to a gene. Germline CDR1 reads MNHEY; CDR2 reads SMNVEV (reference sequence). This CDR3 spans 20 amino acids. The study, taken as a whole, reports: Donors were mostly white British, more females; clonal diversity possibly underestimated. The reported proportion of spike-specific TCRs targeting unmutated variant regions was nearly half.

The source was peripheral blood, collected on day 0 of AZD1222 vaccination. This clonotype originated in an adult in good health. The V gene is TRBV27, the J gene TRBJ2-1; TRBD2 matches 10 bases. CDR3: CASSLNLADGASGRRNEQFF. The CDR3 DNA sequence: TGTGCCAGCAGTTTAAACCTGGCCGATGGGGCTAGCGGGAGAAGGAATGAGCAGTTCTTC.